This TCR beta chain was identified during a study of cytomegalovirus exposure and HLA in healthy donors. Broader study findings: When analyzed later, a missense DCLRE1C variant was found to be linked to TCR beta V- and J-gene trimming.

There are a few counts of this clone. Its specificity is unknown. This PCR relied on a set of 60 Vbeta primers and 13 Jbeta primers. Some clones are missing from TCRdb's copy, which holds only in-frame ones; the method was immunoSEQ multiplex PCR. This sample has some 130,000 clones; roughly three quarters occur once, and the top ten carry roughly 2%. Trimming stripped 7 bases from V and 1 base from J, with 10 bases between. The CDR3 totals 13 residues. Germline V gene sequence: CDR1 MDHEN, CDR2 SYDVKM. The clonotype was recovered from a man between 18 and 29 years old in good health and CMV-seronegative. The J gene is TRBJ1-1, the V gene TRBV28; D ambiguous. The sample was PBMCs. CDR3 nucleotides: TGTGCCAGCAAGGCGGGAGGGAACACTGAAGCTTTCTTT. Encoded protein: CASKAGGNTEAFF.